These 5 T cell receptor beta chains originate from one sample sequenced in a study of blood T cell repertoires in COVID-19. Only in-frame clones appear in the TCRdb table, and some are missing; sequencing was by immunoSEQ multiplex PCR. The table includes under 250,000 clones, nearly 85% detected once. Material: peripheral blood. The source of these receptors is a human donor in a cohort sampled during active COVID-19.

This chain uses TRBV7-2 with TRBJ2-5; 9 nucleotides align to TRBD2. The J call could be wrong; TRBJ2-7 is a better fit for the DNA end. This CDR3 region has 14 residues. From germline, CDR1 is SGHTA and CDR2 FQGNSA. CDR3 region: CASSLLAGTYEQYF. CDR3 DNA: TGTGCCAGCAGCTTACTAGCGGGGACCTACGAGCAGTACTTC.

The rearrangement uses TRBV5-4 and TRBJ2-2; 9 positions match TRBD2. In germline, CDR1 is SGHNT, CDR2 YYREEE (reference sequence). This CDR3 comprises 16 residues. V lost 7 bases and J lost 6; bases outside the gene matches: 13. As DNA, the CDR3 is TGTGCCAGCGGAATTCCTGCGGGGGGGCCGGCCGGGGAGCTGTTTTTT. Amino acid sequence: CASGIPAGGPAGELFF.

This chain joins TRBV5-1 and TRBJ2-3; D uncertain. The V gene lost 0 bases and the J gene lost 2 bases, with 7 bases spanning the gap. The CDR3 is 14 amino acids. CDR1 is SGHRS, CDR2 YFSETQ, per germline. CDR3 protein: CASSLDSATDTQYF. CDR3 in DNA: TGCGCCAGCAGCTTGGACTCCGCCACAGATACGCAGTATTTT.

V gene TRBV9 combines with J gene TRBJ2-3; TRBD2 agrees at 8 bases. The CDR3 is 16 amino acids. The germline CDR1 and CDR2 sequences are SGDLS and YYNGEE. With 4 bases clipped from V and 0 bases from J, the junction kept 7 bases outside the gene matches. CDR3 protein: CASSPVSSGSTDTQYF. The CDR3 DNA is TGTGCCAGCAGCCCGGTGTCTAGCGGGAGCACAGATACGCAGTATTTT.

This rearrangement joins TRBV30 to TRBJ1-1; D possibly corresponds to TRBD1 (5 bases). V lost 4 bases and J lost 5, with 14 bases in between. The CDR3 totals 13 residues. Germline CDR1 and CDR2: GTSNPN and SVGIG (reference sequence). DNA for the CDR3: TGTGCCTGGACCTCCATTGGGGGGACTGAAGCTTTCTTT. Translating gives CAWTSIGGTEAFF.